This T cell receptor beta chain was observed in a study of read filtering for tumor transcriptome and immune sequencing. Study details: Patients were 17 male and some 15 female, mean age approximately 70 years, range roughly 45 to 85. Study-wide findings and caveats: Compared with RNA-seq, IR-seq gave much higher clonotype depth and reliability.

This clonotype was recorded many times. Its antigen remains unidentified. Trimming cost V 3 bases and J 7 bases, with 19 bases left between them. Germline loops: CDR1 GTSNPN, CDR2 SVGIG (reference sequence). CDR3 length: 15 amino acids. At the time of active disease, bone marrow was collected from every patient. This library used around 400 ng RNA and molecular barcoded adaptors spanning alpha/delta and beta/gamma chains. TCRdb re-analysed the reads in MiXCR, keeping a single row per CDR3 protein. The repertoire holds about 47,000 distinct CDR3 sequences, with more than 10% as singletons. V is TRBV30 and J is TRBJ2-1; TRBD2 is a possible D gene (6 bases). The receptor was derived from a donor at least 40 years old with multiple myeloma. Material: a population of CD138-negative cells sorted from bone marrow. The CDR3 reads CAWREAGPLQNEQFF. DNA for the CDR3: TGTGCCTGGAGAGAAGCGGGTCCCCTACAGAATGAGCAGTTCTTC.